This T cell receptor (beta chain) was documented in a study of T cell responses to AZD1222 COVID-19 vaccine. Using immunoSEQ multiplex PCR, the repertoire was profiled, and TCRdb retains in-frame clones only, with some absent. The table has more than 150,000 clones, more than 80% seen once; the top ten hold roughly 6%. This CDR3 is 15 amino acids long. The V gene lost 8 bases and the J gene lost 6 bases, with 19 bases spanning the gap. Germline V CDR1 and CDR2: LNHDA, SQIVND (reference sequence). A remark on this clone: What it binds is not known.

Study-level points and caveats: Baseline seropositivity occurred in only 5 to 7 AZD1222 recipients. Only after the peak T cell response were repertoires sampled. Among spike-specific TCRs, nearly half reportedly target unmutated variant regions. Among the donors, most were white British and more were female, and clonal diversity was possibly underestimated.

The clonotype comes from an adult in good health. This chain uses TRBV19 with TRBJ2-2; no definite D call. Sequences were derived from peripheral blood, sampled on day 0 of AZD1222 vaccination. The DNA of the CDR3 is TGTGCCAGTCGATGGGGATGGGCATCCCCCGGGGAGCTGTTTTTT. Its protein product is CASRWGWASPGELFF.